In its sample, the clone carrying this TCR beta chain was seen once. Its target is unknown. V was cut by 2 bases and J by 4 bases, with 15 bases left in between. This CDR3 comprises 16 residues. From germline, CDR1 is SEHNR and CDR2 FQNEAQ (reference sequence). This sample is part of a study of cytomegalovirus exposure and HLA in healthy donors. The study's findings and limits: Being productive about 87% or about 30% of the time was typical of most TCR beta V segments in an earlier analysis.

Healthy donors of bone marrow made up the group. Researchers ran the PCR with 60 Vbeta and 13 Jbeta primers. Sequencing was performed with immunoSEQ multiplex PCR; in TCRdb, only in-frame clones are kept and a portion is missing. The table lists hundreds of thousands of clones, approximately 80% of them singletons. This TCR was sampled from a girl aged 2-10 years in good health and CMV-seronegative. The chain joins TRBV7-9 to TRBJ2-1; D is unclear. Sequences were obtained from PBMCs. For the CDR3, the DNA is TGTGCCAGCAGCTTAAGAGAGTGGGTCGGGTACAATGAGCAGTTCTTC. Translated: CASSLREWVGYNEQFF.